Below, one T cell receptor (beta chain) is given with its context. Its cognate antigen is unknown. The germline CDR1 and CDR2 sequences are SGHRS and YFSETQ. This CDR3 has 13 amino acids. V was pared by 1 base and J by 4 bases, with 6 bases between. Sequencing used immunoSEQ multiplex PCR; TCRdb keeps in-frame clones, though not all of them. The data show roughly 170,000 clones, 66% seen once. This entry comes from a study of shared clonotypes between healthy human individuals. Study-wide context: The cohort comprised a couple of women and a few men. Their ages spanned 18 to 49 years. Notes on the study in general: The study's rarefaction showed incomplete sorted-subset sequencing despite large depth.

Healthy and HIV-negative, the adult donors had no recent acute infections or vaccinations. This receptor was obtained from a young man in good health. Material for sequencing was memory CD4+ T cells sorted from blood. Subset reported: CD45RA-negative fraction. The V call is TRBV5-1, the J call TRBJ2-1; D is ambiguous. The CDR3 region has the DNA TGCGCCAGCAGCTTGTCCGCGTACAATGAGCAGTTCTTC. Translating it yields CASSLSAYNEQFF. Using reference TRBV5-1 and TRBJ2-1 for the parts outside the CDR3, the full variable domain is KAGVTQTPRYLIKTRGQQVTLSCSPISGHRSVSWYQQTPGQGLQFLFEYFSETQRNKGNFPGRFSGRQFSNSRSEMNVSTLELGDSALYLCASSLSAYNEQFFGPGTRLTVL.